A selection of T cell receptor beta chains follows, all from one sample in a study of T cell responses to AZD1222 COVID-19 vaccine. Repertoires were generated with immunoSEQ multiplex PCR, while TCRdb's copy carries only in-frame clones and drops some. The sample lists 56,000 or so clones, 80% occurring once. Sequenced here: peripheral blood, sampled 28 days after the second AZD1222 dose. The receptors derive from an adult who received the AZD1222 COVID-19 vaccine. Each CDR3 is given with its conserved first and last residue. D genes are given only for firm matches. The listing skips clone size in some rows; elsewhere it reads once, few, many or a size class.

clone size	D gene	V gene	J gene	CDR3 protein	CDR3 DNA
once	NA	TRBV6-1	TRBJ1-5	CASSEAGVKPQHF	TGTGCCAGCAGTGAAGCGGGCGTGAAGCCCCAGCATTTT
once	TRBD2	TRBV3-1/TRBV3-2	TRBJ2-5	CASRPGLAGAETQYF	TGTGCCAGCAGACCGGGACTAGCGGGGGCCGAGACCCAGTACTTC
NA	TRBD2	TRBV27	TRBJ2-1	CASSTGLAGGSSYNEQFF	TGTGCCAGCAGTACGGGACTAGCGGGGGGCTCCTCCTACAATGAGCAGTTCTTC
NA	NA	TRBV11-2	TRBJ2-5	CASSLTEAQETQYF	TGTGCCAGCAGCCTTACAGAGGCCCAAGAGACCCAGTACTTC
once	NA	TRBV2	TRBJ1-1	CASSVNTEAFF	TGTGCCAGCAGTGTCAACACTGAAGCTTTCTTT
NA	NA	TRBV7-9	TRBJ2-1	CASSPRMGIYNEQFF	TGTGCCAGCAGCCCTAGAATGGGAATCTACAATGAGCAGTTCTTC
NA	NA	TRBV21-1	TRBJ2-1	CASSSRTNSGTGGAHNEQFF	TGTGCCAGCAGCTCCAGAACCAATTCCGGGACAGGGGGCGCCCACAATGAGCAGTTCTTC
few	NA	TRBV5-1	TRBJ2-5	CASSHQRAYQETQYF	TGCGCCAGCTCTCACCAGAGGGCCTATCAAGAGACCCAGTACTTC
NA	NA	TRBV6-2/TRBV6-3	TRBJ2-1	CASSYGKGRPVGEQFF	TGTGCCAGCAGTTACGGCAAAGGACGCCCAGTGGGTGAGCAGTTCTTC
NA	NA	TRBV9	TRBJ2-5	CASSTRGGLETQYF	TGTGCCAGCTCGACGAGGGGGGGATTGGAGACCCAGTACTTC
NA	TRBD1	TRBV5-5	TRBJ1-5	CASRAAGTGSNQPQHF	TGTGCCAGCAGAGCCGCCGGGACAGGAAGCAATCAGCCCCAGCATTTT
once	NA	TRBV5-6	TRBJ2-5	CASSLGAGGYQETQYF	TGTGCCAGCAGCTTGGGAGCAGGGGGGTACCAAGAGACCCAGTACTTC
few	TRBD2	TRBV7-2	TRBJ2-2	CASSIAGPGNTGELFF	TGTGCCAGCAGTATAGCGGGGCCGGGTAACACCGGGGAGCTGTTTTTT
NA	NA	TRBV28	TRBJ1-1	CATGELKAFF	TGTGCCACCGGGGAGTTAAAGGCTTTCTTT
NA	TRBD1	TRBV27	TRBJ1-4	CASSPTGGKVEKLFF	TGTGCCAGCAGCCCTACAGGGGGCAAGGTAGAAAAACTGTTTTTT
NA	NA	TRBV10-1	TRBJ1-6	CASSEPTVGRGRSNSPLHF	TGCGCCAGCAGTGAGCCAACGGTCGGACGGGGGCGAAGTAATTCACCCCTCCACTTT
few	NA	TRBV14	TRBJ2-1	CASSQEESYNEQFF	TGTGCCAGCAGCCAAGAAGAATCCTACAATGAGCAGTTCTTC
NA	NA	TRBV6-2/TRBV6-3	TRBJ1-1	CASSSLGGTEAFF	TGTGCCAGCAGTTCCCTGGGGGGCACTGAAGCTTTCTTT
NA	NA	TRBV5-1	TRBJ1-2	CASSLGLDGFYGYTF	TGCGCCAGCAGCTTGGGATTGGACGGATTCTATGGCTACACCTTC
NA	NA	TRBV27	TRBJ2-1	CASSLEVGGLRSYNEQFF	TGTGCCAGCAGTTTAGAAGTGGGAGGCCTAAGATCCTACAATGAGCAGTTCTTC
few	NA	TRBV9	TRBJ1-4	CASSVGGGSNEKLFF	TGTGCCAGCAGCGTAGGTGGGGGCTCAAATGAAAAACTGTTTTTT
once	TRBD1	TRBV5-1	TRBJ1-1	CASSLAGTVDTEAFF	TGCGCCAGCAGCTTGGCCGGGACAGTCGACACTGAAGCTTTCTTT
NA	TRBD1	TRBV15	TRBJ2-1	CATGGRDSTYNEQFF	TGTGCCACCGGCGGAAGGGACAGTACCTACAATGAGCAGTTCTTC
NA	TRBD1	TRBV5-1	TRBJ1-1	CASSLSTGTNTEAFF	TGCGCCAGCAGCCTATCGACAGGGACGAACACTGAAGCTTTCTTT
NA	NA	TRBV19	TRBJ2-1	CASSIFGNNEQFF	TGTGCCAGTAGTATCTTTGGGAACAATGAGCAGTTCTTC